A selection of T cell receptor beta chains follows, all from one sample in a study of T-cell memory formation after mild COVID-19. In TCRdb, the 5' RACE reads were re-called with MiXCR into one record per CDR3 protein. The table records roughly 400,000 distinct CDR3 sequences, around a sixth of them present only once. Material: PBMCs or a T cell subset sorted from them (not recorded which). Source of these receptors: a man aged 18 to 30 who had mild COVID-19 (a few samples of this study predate the infection). Cell type and time point are not known. Both conserved end residues are part of each CDR3. A D gene is named only where the DNA matches it firmly. Only some rows state a clone size, as once, few, many or a class for expanded clones.

>TRBJ2-5|-|TRBV5-5|-
CASSLRLPGETQYF
>TRBJ2-3|-|TRBV20-1|-
CSARDPGGRQGGTDTQYF
>TRBJ2-2|-|TRBV14|-
CASSPGIELFF
>TRBJ1-5|-|TRBV19|-
CASSPQGPGQPQHF
>TRBJ2-2|few|TRBV6-2/TRBV6-3|TRBD1
CASSFTSRQGRAALGELFF
>TRBJ2-7|few|TRBV10-3|-
CAISESGYYEQYF
>TRBJ2-7|many|TRBV6-5|-
CATDSHHEQYF
>TRBJ1-5|-|TRBV27|-
CASSLSYSARQPQHF
>TRBJ1-6|-|TRBV3-2|-
CASSSPGRRSPLHF
>TRBJ2-1|-|TRBV9|TRBD2
CASSLRTSGGARTYNEQFF
>TRBJ2-7|few|TRBV4-2|-
CASSQEGRNGEQYF
>TRBJ2-2|-|TRBV7-2|-
CASSLASRNTGELFF
>TRBJ1-4|-|TRBV12-3/TRBV12-4|-
CASKPGHGSEKLFF
>TRBJ2-7|few|TRBV6-5|-
CASSYSRREVQYF
>TRBJ2-1|-|TRBV28|TRBD2
CASSLSSSGGYNEQFF
>TRBJ1-1|-|TRBV5-1|TRBD1
CASRSGTEMNTEAFF
>TRBJ2-1|-|TRBV27|-
CASSFSRDASSYNEQFF
>TRBJ1-1|-|TRBV6-2/TRBV6-3|-
CASSPQGRRRTFF
>TRBJ1-4|-|TRBV25-1|-
CASNTRNEKLFF
>TRBJ2-2|-|TRBV2|TRBD1
CAGRRTGETGELFF
>TRBJ2-3|-|TRBV7-2|-
CASSWGQSTDTQYF
>TRBJ1-3|-|TRBV5-1|-
CASSSGPLSSGNTIYF
>TRBJ1-5|few|TRBV24-1|-
CATSDLNQPQHF
>TRBJ2-3|few|TRBV7-3|-
CASSLTSRGSTDTQYF
>TRBJ2-7|few|TRBV4-2|TRBD1
CASSQGPGTGFIYEQYF
>TRBJ2-3|few|TRBV4-3|TRBD1
CASSQEYRQGAPVTQYF
>TRBJ1-2|-|TRBV6-6|TRBD1
CASGTRDREGYGYTF
>TRBJ1-1|-|TRBV18|-
CASSPLPPGHTEAFF
>TRBJ2-2|-|TRBV5-5|-
CASSPSGLTANTGELFF
>TRBJ2-1|few|TRBV3-1|-
CASSPSPGSYNEQFF
>TRBJ2-1|few|TRBV6-5|-
CASSYRGKGTYNEQFF
>TRBJ2-2|many|TRBV5-1|TRBD2
CASSSRASGNTGELFF
>TRBJ2-7|few|TRBV5-1|TRBD1
CASSPRDRGSNEQYF
>TRBJ2-1|few|TRBV7-9|-
CASTLWGRSLGDEQFF
>TRBJ2-5|many|TRBV7-2|-
CASRVDSGTQYF
>TRBJ2-7|few|TRBV4-3|-
CASSQEPPGQGTYEQYF
>TRBJ1-4|few|TRBV12-5|-
CASGLVLGAPLKTNEKLFF
>TRBJ2-5|-|TRBV7-9|TRBD2
CASQRGGRQETQYF
>TRBJ1-2|-|TRBV5-4|TRBD1
CASAQGDYGYTF
>TRBJ1-2|-|TRBV18|TRBD1
CASSPAGQTNYGYTF
>TRBJ2-7|-|TRBV14|TRBD2
CASSEGLSYEQYF
>TRBJ1-3|few|TRBV5-1|TRBD1
CASSGRQGAPGNTIYF
>TRBJ1-1|few|TRBV4-3|TRBD1
CASSPTGKSTEAFF
>TRBJ1-5|-|TRBV6-2/TRBV6-3|-
CASSTGMAQHF
>TRBJ2-1|few|TRBV7-3|TRBD1
CASRPTGTGGFNEQFF
>TRBJ2-1|many|TRBV5-6|-
CASSLGQAYNEQFF
>TRBJ1-6|many|TRBV6-5|-
CASSPRGGSPLHF
>TRBJ1-1|-|TRBV5-1|-
CASSLGAANTEAFF
>TRBJ2-3|few|TRBV7-2|-
CASSSRGATSTDTQYF
>TRBJ1-1|few|TRBV12-3/TRBV12-4|-
CASTGIGGTEAFF
>TRBJ1-6|few|TRBV7-2|-
CASSRSGNNSPLHF
>TRBJ2-5|-|TRBV3-1|TRBD1
CASSQAAGGETQYF
>TRBJ2-1|few|TRBV7-9|-
CASSLGEREDEQFF
>TRBJ2-3|-|TRBV7-8|TRBD2
CASSPRLAGITDTQYF
>TRBJ1-5|-|TRBV6-5|TRBD1
CASSYPGQLNQPQHF
>TRBJ2-5|many|TRBV20-1|TRBD1
CSAPDRGETQYF